A selection of T cell receptor beta chains follows, all from one sample in a study of PD-1 blockade in mismatch repair-deficient tumors. Sequencing was performed with immunoSEQ multiplex PCR; in TCRdb, only in-frame clones are kept and a portion is missing. The table shows around 38,000 clones, with roughly 80% occurring only once. The source was peripheral blood, collected 4 weeks after starting pembrolizumab. These receptors were obtained from an adult with mismatch repair-deficient cancer. Each CDR3 is given with its conserved first and last residue. D genes are given only for firm matches. Clone size is given for some rows only: seen once, a few or many times, or a class if the clone is expanded.

clone size | J gene | D gene | V gene | CDR3 DNA | CDR3 protein
few | TRBJ2-7 | - | TRBV2 | TGTGCCAGCAGTGCCCAGTGGAGGGACTACGAGCAGTACTTC | CASSAQWRDYEQYF
- | TRBJ2-2 | - | TRBV12-5 | TGTGCTAGTGGTCCGGACGGCAAGCGGGTGAACACCGGGGAGCTGTTTTTT | CASGPDGKRVNTGELFF
- | TRBJ2-3 | - | TRBV7-9 | TGTGCCAGCAGCTTAGGGAGCGGGCCGCCTACGGATACGCAGTATTTT | CASSLGSGPPTDTQYF
- | TRBJ2-5 | - | TRBV12-5 | TGTGCTAGTGGTCCCCCGGGGGCGCGGACCCAGTACTTC | CASGPPGARTQYF
- | TRBJ2-7 | - | TRBV28 | TGTGCCAGCAGTTTAGCGCCAGTGAGGGGGGACTACGAGCAGTACTTC | CASSLAPVRGDYEQYF
few | TRBJ2-1 | - | TRBV18 | TGTGCCAGCTCACCCCCGGCTAGGCCTGGTAATGAGCAGTTCTTC | CASSPPARPGNEQFF
- | TRBJ1-1 | - | TRBV7-9 | TGTGCCAGCAGCTTGGGACACATCACTGAAGCTTTCTTT | CASSLGHITEAFF
- | TRBJ1-4 | TRBD1 | TRBV6-1 | TGTGCCAGCAGTGATCAACAGGGGGCGCGTGAAAAACTGTTTTTT | CASSDQQGAREKLFF
- | TRBJ2-7 | - | TRBV15 | TGTGCCACCAGCAGAGATCCGGGGGGCGCGGACGAGCAGTACTTC | CATSRDPGGADEQYF
- | TRBJ2-5 | TRBD2 | TRBV25-1 | TGTGCCAGCAGTGGGACTAGCGGGATTGCAGAGACCCAGTACTTC | CASSGTSGIAETQYF
once | TRBJ2-7 | - | TRBV27 | TGTGCCAGCAGCCTCGCTTATTCTGTATCCTACGAGCAGTACTTC | CASSLAYSVSYEQYF
- | TRBJ2-7 | - | TRBV21-1 | TGTGCCAGCAGCTGCGTATCGCCCTACGAGCAGTACTTC | CASSCVSPYEQYF
- | TRBJ1-2 | TRBD1 | TRBV4-2 | TGTGCCAGCCGGGGGGACGGGACAGGGTCCTCCCGTGGCTACACCTTC | CASRGDGTGSSRGYTF
- | TRBJ2-5 | TRBD2 | TRBV5-1 | TGCGCCAGCAGCTTCCTTGGCGGGAGGAGTTCTCAAGAGACCCAGTACTTC | CASSFLGGRSSQETQYF
few | TRBJ2-6 | TRBD1 | TRBV14 | TGTGCCAGCAGCCGTATGACAGGGTCTGGGGCCAACGTCCTGACTTTC | CASSRMTGSGANVLTF
- | TRBJ1-4 | - | TRBV28 | TGTGCCAGCACCAATCGTGGGGGGGGTGAACTGTTTTTT | CASTNRGGGELFF
- | TRBJ2-7 | - | TRBV7-9 | TGTGCCAGCAGCTTAGAGGTGTTCGGGAGCTCCTACGAGCAGTACTTC | CASSLEVFGSSYEQYF
- | TRBJ2-1 | - | TRBV7-9 | TGTGCCAGCAGCCACCAAGGGGGTGGTGAGCAGTTCTTC | CASSHQGGGEQFF
- | TRBJ1-2 | TRBD1 | TRBV7-8 | TGTGCCAGCAGCTTTAATGCAGGGGGTTATGGCTACACCTTC | CASSFNAGGYGYTF
- | TRBJ2-3 | TRBD2 | TRBV11-2 | TGTGCCAGCAGCTTTAGCGGGAGGGTCCAGACTAGCACAGATACGCAGTATTTT | CASSFSGRVQTSTDTQYF
- | TRBJ2-1 | TRBD1 | TRBV6-6 | TGTGCCAGCAGTTACTTACCGGGACAGATCTACAATGAGCAGTTCTTC | CASSYLPGQIYNEQFF
- | TRBJ2-7 | - | TRBV4-3 | TGCGCCAGCAGCCAAGGGCGGGGCCCGGGTTACGAGCAGTACTTC | CASSQGRGPGYEQYF
- | TRBJ1-3 | TRBD1 | TRBV19 | TGTGCCAGCACCCTACAGGGGAGCTCTGGAAACACCATATATTTT | CASTLQGSSGNTIYF
- | TRBJ2-5 | TRBD2 | TRBV5-5 | TGTGCCAGCAGCTTCGGGAGGGAGGTGGAGACCCAGTACTTC | CASSFGREVETQYF
- | TRBJ2-5 | TRBD1 | TRBV5-1 | TGCGCCAGCAGCTTGGGGGGACAGGGGAACCAGTACTTC | CASSLGGQGNQYF
- | TRBJ2-3 | - | TRBV19 | TGTGCCAGTAGTTCACAGGGTCCAGATACGCAGTATTTT | CASSSQGPDTQYF
- | TRBJ2-1 | TRBD2 | TRBV6-4 | TGTGCCAGCAGTCCTAGCGGGCAAGACTACAATGAGCAGTTCTTC | CASSPSGQDYNEQFF
- | TRBJ2-2 | - | TRBV4-3 | TGCGCCAGCAGCCGAACAGGACGGACCGGGGAGCTGTTTTTT | CASSRTGRTGELFF
- | TRBJ2-7 | - | TRBV6-6 | TGTGCCAGCAGTTACGGTTGGCGGGGAGAGACCTACGAGCAGTACTTC | CASSYGWRGETYEQYF
- | TRBJ2-7 | - | TRBV10-3 | TGTGCCACCACCCCCCGGGACATAACTTACGAGCAGTACTTC | CATTPRDITYEQYF
- | TRBJ2-7 | - | TRBV5-6 | TGTGCCAGCAGCTTGGGGGACACCTCCTACGAGCAGTACTTC | CASSLGDTSYEQYF
- | TRBJ2-3 | TRBD1 | TRBV29-1 | TGCAGCGGCTTGACAGGGGGACCAGATACGCAGTATTTT | CSGLTGGPDTQYF
- | TRBJ2-7 | - | TRBV5-1 | TGCGCCAGCAACTCAGGCGATTCGACAGGCTCCTACGAGCAGTACTTC | CASNSGDSTGSYEQYF
- | TRBJ2-1 | - | TRBV10-3 | TGTGCCATCAGTGACCTCCAACTAGTCCTCCCCTACGCGGGGCAGTTCTTC | CAISDLQLVLPYAGQFF
- | TRBJ2-1 | - | TRBV11-2 | TGTGCCAGCAGCCGGGACCCCGCGGCCAATGAGCAGTTCTTC | CASSRDPAANEQFF
- | TRBJ2-7 | TRBD1 | TRBV7-9 | TGTGCCAGCAGCCCAGGGGGACAGGGGGCTAGCGAGCAGTACTTC | CASSPGGQGASEQYF
- | TRBJ1-3 | - | TRBV19 | TGTGCCAGTAGTATAAACGGAGCCTCTGGAAACACCATATATTTT | CASSINGASGNTIYF
- | TRBJ2-5 | - | TRBV28 | TGTGCCAGCAGTTTATCGGGGGACATCATCCAAGAGACCCAGTACTTC | CASSLSGDIIQETQYF
few | TRBJ2-2 | - | TRBV4-1 | TGCGCCAGCAGCCAAGAAAGCGCCACCGGGGAGCTGTTTTTT | CASSQESATGELFF
- | TRBJ1-1 | - | TRBV7-2 | TGTGCCAGCAGCCCCGTCGGAGCGGGTGCTAACACTGAAGCTTTCTTT | CASSPVGAGANTEAFF
- | TRBJ2-1 | - | TRBV13 | TGTGCCAGCAGCATCAGACAGATTTACAATGAGCAGTTCTTC | CASSIRQIYNEQFF
- | TRBJ2-7 | TRBD2 | TRBV7-2 | TGTGCCAGCAGCTTAGATTTCACGAAAGGGACTAGCGAATACGAGCAGTACTTC | CASSLDFTKGTSEYEQYF
- | TRBJ2-7 | - | TRBV27 | TGTGCCAGCAGTTTATTGGGACCAGCCTACGAGCAGTACTTC | CASSLLGPAYEQYF
few | TRBJ2-3 | - | TRBV7-2 | TGTGCCAGCAGCTTAGGTCTAGCGTTTCCAGATACGCAGTATTTT | CASSLGLAFPDTQYF
- | TRBJ2-4 | TRBD2 | TRBV5-1 | TGCGCCAGCAGCGTCTCAACTAGCGGGAGTAACATTCAGTACTTC | CASSVSTSGSNIQYF
- | TRBJ2-2 | - | TRBV28 | TGTGCCAGCAGTTCTACGACGAACACGAACACCGGGGAGCTGTTTTTT | CASSSTTNTNTGELFF
- | TRBJ2-1 | TRBD1 | TRBV5-4 | TGTGCCAGCAGCTTTAAAAGGGGGCGCCCGTACAATGAGCAGTTCTTC | CASSFKRGRPYNEQFF
- | TRBJ1-2 | - | TRBV29-1 | TGCAGCGTTGGGGGGGGCCTCGGCTATGGCTACACCTTC | CSVGGGLGYGYTF